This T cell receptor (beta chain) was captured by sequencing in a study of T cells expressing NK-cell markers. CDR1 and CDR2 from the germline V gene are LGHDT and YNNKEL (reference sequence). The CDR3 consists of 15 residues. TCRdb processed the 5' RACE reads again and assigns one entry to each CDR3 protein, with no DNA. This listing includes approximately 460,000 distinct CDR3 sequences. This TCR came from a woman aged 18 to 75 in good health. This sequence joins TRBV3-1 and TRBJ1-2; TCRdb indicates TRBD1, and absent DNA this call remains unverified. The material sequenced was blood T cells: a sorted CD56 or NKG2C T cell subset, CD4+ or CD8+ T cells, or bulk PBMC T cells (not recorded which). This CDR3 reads CASSLETVANYGYTF.